Listed here are 21 T cell receptor beta chains from one sample, sequenced in a study of T cells in Graves' hyperthyroidism and ophthalmopathy. TCR beta CDR3 sequences were amplified from RNA transcripts. A first-round RT-PCR of the TCR CDR3 used the HTBI primer set. TCRdb redid the calling of the multiplex PCR reads with MiXCR, one entry per CDR3 protein. The sample holds hundreds of thousands of distinct CDR3 sequences, roughly a third seen once. Sequencing was carried out using blood. The receptor set was obtained from a woman aged 40 to 50 with Graves' hyperthyroidism.

This clonotype came up a few times. The CDR3 loop is CASSGAAMKAFF. The CDR3 nucleotides read TGTGCCAGCAGCGGCGCGGCGATGAAAGCTTTCTTT. The chain employs TRBV11-2 and TRBJ1-1; no clear D gene. Germline V CDR1 and CDR2: SGHAT, FQNNGV. The CDR3 runs to 12 residues. V was clipped by 5 bases and J by 9 bases, with 13 bases between them.

There are a few counts of this clonotype. The V and J genes are TRBV12-3 or TRBV12-4 and TRBJ1-1; D gene ambiguous. The CDR3 contains 13 residues. Trimming took 5 bases from V and 5 from J, leaving 12 bases between them. The CDR3 region is CASSRSAGTEAFF. The CDR3 DNA reads as TGTGCCAGCAGTCGTAGTGCGGGGACTGAAGCTTTCTTT.

The J gene is TRBJ1-5, the V gene TRBV10-3; D call uncertain. With 3 bases removed from V and 14 bases from J, the gap between germline ends came to 17 bases. Germline CDR1 and CDR2: ENHRY and SYGVKD. The CDR3 extends over 13 amino acids. The CDR3 is CAISDWTSGYEHF. Here the CDR3 DNA reads TGTGCCATCAGTGACTGGACTAGCGGCTACGAGCATTTT.

V gene TRBV20-1 combines with J gene TRBJ2-5, with TRBD2 matching 8 bases. This CDR3 is 17 amino acids long. Trimming took 4 bases from V and 5 from J; bases not matched to a gene: 18. Per the germline V gene, CDR1 is DFQATT and CDR2 is SNEGSKA (reference sequence). The CDR3 DNA reads TGCAGTGCTACAAAAGTTTACATAGGGCGGGGGGCCGAGACCCAGTACTTC. Translating it yields CSATKVYIGRGAETQYF.

This clonotype has just a few counts. One junction end does not reproduce the germline sequence, and a read error may be involved. The chain has TRBV25-1 and TRBJ1-2; tentative D call: TRBD1 (5 bases). Germline-derived CDR1 and CDR2 are MGHDK and SYGVNS. The CDR3 loop spans 12 amino acids. CDR3 amino acids: CASRDDNLGYTF. Written as DNA, the CDR3 is TGTGCTAGCAGGGACGACAATTTGGGCTACACCTTC.

The CDR3 loop reads CASSLGQGVVYGYTF. CDR3 DNA sequence: TGTGCCAGCAGTTTGGGACAGGGAGTTGTCTATGGCTACACCTTC. The gene calls are TRBV12-3 or TRBV12-4 and TRBJ1-2, with TRBD1 matching 9 bases. V dropped 3 bases and J dropped 4; count of bases not matched to a gene: 6. CDR3 size: 15 residues.

The genes are TRBV9 and TRBJ2-7, with unresolved D. Deletions cut 2 bases from V and 0 bases from J, with 9 bases between. Germline CDR1 and CDR2: SGDLS and YYNGEE. The CDR3 covers 14 residues. The CDR3 DNA reads as TGTGCCAGCAGCGTTTCAGTCAACTCCTACGAGCAGTACTTC. Translated, it gives CASSVSVNSYEQYF.

This clonotype showed up just a few times. This sequence joins TRBV5-1 and TRBJ1-3; D unclear. This CDR3 is 15 amino acids long. Germline V CDR1 and CDR2: SGHRS, YFSETQ. Trimming took off 0 bases at V and 0 bases at J, with 7 bases between the two ends. For the CDR3, the DNA is TGCGCCAGCAGCTTGGCAGGTGCCTCTGGAAACACCATATATTTT. Amino acids: CASSLAGASGNTIYF.

The chain carries TRBV20-1 and TRBJ2-3; TRBD1 matches at 8 bases. CDR1 and CDR2 from the germline V gene are DFQATT and SNEGSKA (reference sequence). CDR3 length: 13 residues. The J segment lost 3 bases and the V segment lost 5 bases, leaving 4 bases of the junction unmatched. The DNA of the CDR3 is TGCAGTGCTGCCACAGGGGGGACAGATACGCAGTATTTT. This gives the protein CSAATGGTDTQYF.

Concerning this clonotype itself: Just one base apart from a much larger clone, this may be a read error. The chain combines TRBV7-9 with TRBJ2-2; D gene ambiguous. The CDR3 runs to 13 residues. The germline V gene encodes CDR1 SEHNR and CDR2 FQNEAQ (reference sequence). CDR3 sequence: CASSFYIDAGMLF. Written as DNA, the CDR3 is TGTGCCAGCAGCTTCTATATCGACGCTGGGATGCTTTTT.

The gene calls are TRBV29-1 and TRBJ2-2; D is uncertain. V was clipped by 7 bases and J by 0 bases, with 9 bases between them. There are 13 residues in the CDR3. Germline V CDR1 and CDR2: SQVTM, ANQGSEA. The CDR3 is CSGRQSNTGELFF. CDR3 DNA sequence: TGCAGCGGGCGGCAGTCGAACACCGGGGAGCTGTTTTTT.

This chain connects TRBV29-1 to TRBJ2-7, with D tentatively TRBD1 (6 bases). CDR3 length equals 12 residues. The ends were cut back, 6 bases at V and 3 bases at J, with 12 bases in the middle. Germline CDR1 reads SQVTM; CDR2 reads ANQGSEA. The CDR3 DNA sequence: TGCAGCGTGGATGGGGACAACTACGAGCAGTACTTC. The encoded protein is CSVDGDNYEQYF.

On this clonotype itself: A clone one base away is much larger, so this may be a read error. Since the CDR3 does not end with the conserved phenylalanine or tryptophan, this likely comes from a read error. This chain links TRBV2 with TRBJ2-2; no clear D gene. This CDR3 region has 13 residues. V lost 6 bases, J lost 1 base, and 6 bases lay in between. Germline V CDR1 and CDR2: SNHLY, FYNNEI. The DNA of the CDR3 is TGTGCCAGCAGCGTAGGGAACACCGGGGAGCTGTTTTCT. Its protein is CASSVGNTGELFS.

With regard to this clonotype: A far larger clone is off by one base, so a read error is likely. The chain combines TRBV2 with TRBJ1-1; 7 bases are shared with TRBD1. Germline-derived CDR1 and CDR2 are SNHLY and FYNNEI. The length of the CDR3 is 14 residues. The chain's CDR3 is CASSPGTVNTEASF. For the CDR3, the DNA is TGTGCCAGCAGCCCCGGGACAGTCAACACTGAAGCTTCCTTT.

The chain employs TRBV7-2 and TRBJ2-6; TRBD1 aligns across 11 bases. CDR1 and CDR2 from the germline V gene are SGHTA and FQGNSA. The CDR3 has 18 residues. Trimming took 4 bases from V and 6 from J; bases not matched to a gene: 11. As DNA, the CDR3 is TGTGCCAGCAGCTACCGGGGACAGGGGGGGGTGGAGGCCAACGTCCTGACTTTC. This sequence encodes CASSYRGQGGVEANVLTF.

This clonotype was detected ten times or more. This chain uses TRBV4-3 with TRBJ2-6; D gene uncertain. The CDR3 runs 15 residues. With 1 base removed from V and 0 bases from J, the gap between germline ends came to 4 bases. From germline, CDR1 is LGHNA and CDR2 YSLEER. CDR3: CASSQGPSGANVLTF. The CDR3 region has the DNA TGCGCCAGCAGCCAAGGGCCCTCTGGGGCCAACGTCCTGACTTTC.

A few counts support this clonotype. J is TRBJ1-5 and V is TRBV19; TRBD1 matches 7 bases. V shed 6 bases and J 7 bases; nucleotides not matched to a gene: 3. The CDR3 spans 12 residues. Germline CDR1 and CDR2: LNHDA and SQIVND (reference sequence). The CDR3 coding sequence is TGTGCCAGTAGAGGGGGCCGGCAGCCCCAGCATTTT. Translated, it gives CASRGGRQPQHF.

This chain connects TRBV19 to TRBJ1-5; 8 bases are a match to TRBD1. The CDR3 spans 15 residues. CDR1 is LNHDA and CDR2 is SQIVND in the germline V gene (reference sequence). J lost 5 bases, V lost 5 bases, and 8 bases had no gene match. Here the CDR3 reads CASSWPSGGYQPQHF. The CDR3 DNA is TGTGCCAGTAGTTGGCCATCAGGGGGCTATCAGCCCCAGCATTTT.

A remark on this clonotype: Compared with germline, one end of the junction differs, possibly owing to a read error. The chain couples TRBV10-3 to TRBJ2-2, with D uncertain. Germline V CDR1 and CDR2: ENHRY, SYGVKD. The CDR3 runs to 14 residues. CDR3 bases: TGTGCCAGCAGTGGACGGACCGGTACCGGGGAGCTGTTTTTT. It yields the protein CASSGRTGTGELFF.

This clonotype was found many times. This chain connects TRBV29-1 to TRBJ2-6, with TRBD1 as a possible D gene (5 bases). Germline V gene lookup returns CDR1 SQVTM and CDR2 ANQGSEA. This CDR3 is built from 17 residues. V gave up 3 bases and J gave up 3 bases, with 18 bases separating them. CDR3 bases: TGCAGCGTTGAGGTGTGGGTGGGGCCAGGTGGGGCCAACGTCCTGACTTTC. Protein sequence: CSVEVWVGPGGANVLTF.

This sequence joins TRBV7-9 and TRBJ2-2; 8 bases are a match to TRBD2. The junction had 5 bases not matched to a gene; V was cut back by 4 bases and J by 1 base. The CDR3 runs to 16 residues. The germline V gene encodes CDR1 SEHNR and CDR2 FQNEAQ (reference sequence). This CDR3 is CASSYSGSGNTGELFF. The CDR3 coding sequence is TGTGCCAGCAGCTACAGCGGGAGTGGGAACACCGGGGAGCTGTTTTTT.